This record covers a single T cell receptor (beta chain). Germline loops: CDR1 KGHSH, CDR2 LQKENI. The CDR3 runs 16 residues. V lost 1 base and J lost 2, with 15 bases in between. The sample originates from a study of blood T cell repertoires in COVID-19. Overall study: Both acute and convalescent COVID-19 samples were obtained from the United States, Italy and Spain. T cells, B-cell-depleted T cells, or PBMCs supplied cDNA or gDNA.

Original methodology: Quantification of nucleated cells was approximated via reference gene primer amplification. This table comes from immunoSEQ multiplex PCR, and its TCRdb copy is limited to in-frame clones, with some not included. V and J calls and clone size are as listed in that table; D and trimming were resolved from the DNA. The data show 150,000 or so clones, approximately 85% seen once. The source is a man between 60 and 70 years old who had recovered from COVID-19. What was sequenced was peripheral blood. The gene calls are TRBV18 and TRBJ2-7, with a tentative D call TRBD1 (5 bases). CDR3 in DNA: TGTGCCAGCTCACCACTTCAGGGCCCGTTGCCCTACGAGCAGTACTTC. Amino acid sequence: CASSPLQGPLPYEQYF.